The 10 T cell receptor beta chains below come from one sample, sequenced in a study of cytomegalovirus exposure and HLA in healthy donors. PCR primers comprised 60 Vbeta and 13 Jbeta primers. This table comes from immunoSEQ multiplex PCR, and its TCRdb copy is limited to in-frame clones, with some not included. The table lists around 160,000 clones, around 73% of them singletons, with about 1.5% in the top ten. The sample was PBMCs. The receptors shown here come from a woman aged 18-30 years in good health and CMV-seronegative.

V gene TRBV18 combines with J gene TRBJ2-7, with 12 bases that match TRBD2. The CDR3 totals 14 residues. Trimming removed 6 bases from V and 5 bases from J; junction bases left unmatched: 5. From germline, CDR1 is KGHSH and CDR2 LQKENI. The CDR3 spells CASSQTSGRNEQYV. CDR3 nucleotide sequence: TGTGCCAGCTCCCAGACTAGCGGGAGAAACGAGCAGTACGTC.

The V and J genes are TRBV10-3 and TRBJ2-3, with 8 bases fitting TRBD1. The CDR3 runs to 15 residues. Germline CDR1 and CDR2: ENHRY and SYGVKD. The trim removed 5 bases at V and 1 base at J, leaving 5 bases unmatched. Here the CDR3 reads CAISQGAIGTDTQYF. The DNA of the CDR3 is TGTGCCATCAGTCAGGGGGCCATCGGCACAGATACGCAGTATTTT.

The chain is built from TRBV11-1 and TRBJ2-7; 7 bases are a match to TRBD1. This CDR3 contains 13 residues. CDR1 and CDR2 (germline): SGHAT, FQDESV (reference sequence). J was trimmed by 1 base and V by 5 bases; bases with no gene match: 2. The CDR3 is CASSRDSSYEQYF. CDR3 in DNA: TGTGCCAGCAGCCGGGACAGTTCCTACGAGCAGTACTTC.

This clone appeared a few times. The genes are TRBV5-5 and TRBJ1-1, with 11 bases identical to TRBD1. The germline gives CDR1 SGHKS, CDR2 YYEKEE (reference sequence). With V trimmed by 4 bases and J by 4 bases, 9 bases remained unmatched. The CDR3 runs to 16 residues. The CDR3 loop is CASSGRTGGGSTEAFF. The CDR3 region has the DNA TGTGCCAGCAGCGGGCGGACAGGGGGCGGGAGCACTGAAGCTTTCTTT. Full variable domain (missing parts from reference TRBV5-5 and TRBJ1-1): DAGVTQSPTHLIKTRGQQVTLRCSPISGHKSVSWYQQVLGQGPQFIFQYYEKEERGRGNFPDRFSARQFPNYSSELNVNALLLGDSALYLCASSGRTGGGSTEAFFGQGTRLTVV.

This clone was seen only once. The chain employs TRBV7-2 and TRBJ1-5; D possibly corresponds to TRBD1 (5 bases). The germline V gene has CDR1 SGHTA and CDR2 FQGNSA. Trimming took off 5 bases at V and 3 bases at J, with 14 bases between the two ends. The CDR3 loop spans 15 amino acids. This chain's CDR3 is CASSPSAGHNQPQHF. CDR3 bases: TGTGCCAGCAGCCCTTCTGCAGGGCACAATCAGCCCCAGCATTTT.

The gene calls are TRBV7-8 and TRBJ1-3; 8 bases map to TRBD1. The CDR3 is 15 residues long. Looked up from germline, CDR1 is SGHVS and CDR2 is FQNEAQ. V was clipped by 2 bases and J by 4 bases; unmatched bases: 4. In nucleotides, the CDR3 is TGTGCCAGCAGCTTAACGACAGGGGTAGGAAACACCATATATTTT. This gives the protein CASSLTTGVGNTIYF.

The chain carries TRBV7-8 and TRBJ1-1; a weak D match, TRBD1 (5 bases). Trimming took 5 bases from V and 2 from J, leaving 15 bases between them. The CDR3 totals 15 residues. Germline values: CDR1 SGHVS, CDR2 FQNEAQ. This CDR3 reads CASSPSRGINTEAFF. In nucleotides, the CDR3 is TGTGCCAGCAGCCCTAGTCGGGGGATTAACACTGAAGCTTTCTTT.

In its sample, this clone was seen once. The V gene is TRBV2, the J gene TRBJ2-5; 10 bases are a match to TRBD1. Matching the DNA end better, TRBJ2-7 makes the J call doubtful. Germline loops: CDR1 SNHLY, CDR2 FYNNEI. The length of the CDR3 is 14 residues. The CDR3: CASSVGTGAYEQYF. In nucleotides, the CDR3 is TGTGCCAGCAGTGTGGGGACAGGGGCCTACGAGCAGTACTTC.

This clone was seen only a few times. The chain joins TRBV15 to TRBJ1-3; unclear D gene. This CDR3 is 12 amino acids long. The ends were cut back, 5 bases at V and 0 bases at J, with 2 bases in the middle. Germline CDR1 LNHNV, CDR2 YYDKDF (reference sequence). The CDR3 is CATSLSGNTIYF. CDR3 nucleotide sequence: TGTGCCACCAGCCTCTCTGGAAACACCATATATTTT.

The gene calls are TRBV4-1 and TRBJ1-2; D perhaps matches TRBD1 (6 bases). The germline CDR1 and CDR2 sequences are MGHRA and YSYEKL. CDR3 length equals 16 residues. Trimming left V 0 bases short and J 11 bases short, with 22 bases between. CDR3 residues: CASSQDYSRQGLGYTF. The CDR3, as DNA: TGCGCCAGCAGCCAAGATTATTCCCGGCAGGGGCTCGGGTACACCTTC.